A single sample is the source of the 19 T cell receptor beta chains below, sequenced in a study of human thymus T cells (dated by TCRdb to about 2020). Libraries came from the immunoSEQ multiplex PCR assay. Here the immuneACCESS table is served through TCRdb, limited to in-frame sequences with V and J called. Missing clones are a known gap in these copies; in checked studies unresolved V genes cover under half, and the rest lacks a known reason. Present in this sample are tens of thousands of clones, nearly 95% of which were seen just once. The ten largest clones take up roughly 0.12% of the sample. The sequenced material came from blood. The source of these receptors is a boy younger than two with a congenital heart defect but otherwise immunologically healthy.

The rearrangement uses TRBV15 and TRBJ1-1; 8 bases align to TRBD1. With V trimmed by 1 base and J by 2 bases, 3 bases remained unmatched. The CDR3 loop spans 15 amino acids. Germline lookup yields CDR1 LNHNV and CDR2 YYDKDF (reference sequence). The CDR3 region has the DNA TGTGCCACCAGCAGAGGAGGGACAGGAAACACTGAAGCTTTCTTT. Translated, it gives CATSRGGTGNTEAFF.

The CDR3 protein is CASTPTGGVHEQYF. For the CDR3, the DNA is TGTGCCAGCACCCCGACAGGGGGCGTCCACGAGCAGTACTTC. The chain uses TRBV28 and TRBJ2-7, with 10 positions matching TRBD1. Trimming removed 7 bases from V and 5 bases from J; junction bases left unmatched: 8. CDR1 and CDR2 (germline): MDHEN, SYDVKM. This CDR3 comprises 14 residues.

V is TRBV5-8 and J is TRBJ1-5; 8 bases match TRBD1. Germline V gene lookup returns CDR1 SGHTS and CDR2 YDEGEE. V was clipped by 2 bases and J by 0 bases; unmatched bases: 7. The CDR3 loop spans 17 amino acids. CDR3 region: CASSLRTGFYSNQPQHF. As DNA, the CDR3 is TGTGCCAGCAGCTTACGGACAGGGTTTTATAGCAATCAGCCCCAGCATTTT.

This chain links TRBV25-1 with TRBJ1-3; D ambiguous. Trimming took 6 bases from V and 4 from J, leaving 10 bases between them. CDR1 and CDR2 from the germline V gene are MGHDK and SYGVNS. CDR3 length equals 13 residues. The CDR3 loop is CASSQGSGNTIYF. The DNA of the CDR3 is TGTGCCAGCAGCCAAGGGTCCGGAAACACCATATATTTT.

V is TRBV11-2 and J is TRBJ1-4; 7 nucleotides agree with TRBD1. Germline CDR1 SGHAT, CDR2 FQNNGV. With V trimmed by 4 bases and J by 7 bases, 9 bases remained unmatched. The CDR3 loop spans 15 amino acids. The CDR3 here is CASSSRTGETEKLFF. The CDR3 DNA follows: TGTGCCAGCAGCTCTCGGACAGGCGAGACTGAAAAACTGTTTTTT.

The table lists this clone with a few counts. This rearrangement joins TRBV7-2 to TRBJ2-7, with D perhaps TRBD1 or TRBD2 (6 bases each). Germline values: CDR1 SGHTA, CDR2 FQGNSA. The V end was cut by 2 bases, the J end by 0 bases, with 11 bases between. The CDR3 loop spans 15 amino acids. CDR3 residues: CASSLMRGVSYEQYF. Here the CDR3 DNA reads TGTGCCAGCAGCTTAATGAGGGGGGTCTCCTACGAGCAGTACTTC. The complete variable domain, with remaining parts taken from reference TRBV7-2 and TRBJ2-7, reads GAGVSQSPSNKVTEKGKDVELRCDPISGHTALYWYRQSLGQGLEFLIYFQGNSAPDKSGLPSDRFSAERTGGSVSTLTIQRTQQEDSAVYLCASSLMRGVSYEQYFGPGTRLTVT.

The chain carries TRBV5-1 and TRBJ2-7; 7 bases agree with TRBD1. The CDR3 spans 13 residues. Germline assignment: CDR1 SGHRS and CDR2 YFSETQ. V lost 1 base and J lost 2; bases outside the gene matches: 0. The CDR3 is CASSLTGAYEQYF. In nucleotides, the CDR3 is TGCGCCAGCAGCTTGACAGGGGCCTACGAGCAGTACTTC.

The J gene is TRBJ2-7, the V gene TRBV11-3; TRBD2 matches at 12 bases. J was trimmed by 6 bases and V by 5 bases; bases with no gene match: 11. The CDR3 is 16 amino acids. Germline assignment: CDR1 SGHNT and CDR2 YENEEA. This chain's CDR3 is CASSPRPTSGGPEQYF. The CDR3 nucleotides are TGTGCCAGCAGCCCCAGACCCACTAGCGGGGGGCCCGAGCAGTACTTC.

The rearrangement joins TRBV5-1 to TRBJ2-1; no definite D call. The germline V gene has CDR1 SGHRS and CDR2 YFSETQ. V was pared by 1 base and J by 0 bases, with 5 bases between. CDR3 size: 14 residues. The CDR3 sequence is CASSLTNSYNEQFF. CDR3 coding DNA: TGCGCCAGCAGCTTGACAAACTCCTACAATGAGCAGTTCTTC.

This rearrangement joins TRBV30 to TRBJ2-3, with TRBD2 matching over 10 bases. The CDR3 is 14 amino acids. With V trimmed by 5 bases and J by 8 bases, 10 bases remained unmatched. The germline V gene encodes CDR1 GTSNPN and CDR2 SVGIG (reference sequence). The CDR3 DNA reads TGTGCCTGGGCCACGACTAGCGGGTCAGGTACGCAGTATTTT. Protein product: CAWATTSGSGTQYF.

This sequence joins TRBV7-2 and TRBJ2-3, with 9 bases that match TRBD2. Germline V gene data show CDR1 as SGHTA and CDR2 as FQGNSA. The trim removed 2 bases at V and 7 bases at J, leaving 7 bases unmatched. The CDR3 is 15 amino acids. The CDR3, as DNA: TGTGCCAGCAGCTTAAGTAGCGGGGGCCGCCATACGCAGTATTTT. Translation gives CASSLSSGGRHTQYF.

The gene calls are TRBV5-8 and TRBJ1-1, with TRBD1 identical over 7 bases. The CDR3 is 15 residues long. Germline CDR1 and CDR2: SGHTS and YDEGEE. V lost 4 bases to trimming and J lost 3 bases; unmatched junction nucleotides: 9. CDR3 protein: CASSLIATGHTEAFF. For the CDR3, the DNA is TGTGCCAGCAGCCTAATAGCGACAGGGCACACTGAAGCTTTCTTT.

This clone was counted once. The chain combines TRBV5-1 with TRBJ2-3; D is undetermined. V was clipped by 1 base and J by 0 bases, with 15 bases between them. Germline V gene data show CDR1 as SGHRS and CDR2 as YFSETQ. There are 17 residues in the CDR3. CDR3 nucleotides: TGCGCCAGCAGCTTGCCTAGGACCCTCCTTAGCACAGATACGCAGTATTTT. This gives the protein CASSLPRTLLSTDTQYF.

The genes are TRBV7-2 and TRBJ1-5; D unclear. The CDR3 consists of 16 residues. Trimming shortened V by 3 bases and J by 7 bases, and 19 bases separated the two germline ends. From germline, CDR1 is SGHTA and CDR2 FQGNSA. CDR3 nucleotides: TGTGCCAGCAGCTTCTTTAGTGGGTCTGGGAGGCAGCCCCAGCATTTT. This codes for CASSFFSGSGRQPQHF.

The chain combines TRBV7-2 with TRBJ2-1; 13 positions match TRBD2. V lost 6 bases, J lost 7 bases, and 9 bases stayed unmatched. Germline CDR1 SGHTA, CDR2 FQGNSA. The CDR3 runs to 16 residues. The CDR3: CASRGQSGLAGNEQFF. The CDR3 bases are TGTGCCAGCAGAGGACAATCGGGACTAGCGGGGAATGAGCAGTTCTTC. Filled out from reference TRBV7-2 and TRBJ2-1, the complete variable domain reads GAGVSQSPSNKVTEKGKDVELRCDPISGHTALYWYRQSLGQGLEFLIYFQGNSAPDKSGLPSDRFSAERTGGSVSTLTIQRTQQEDSAVYLCASRGQSGLAGNEQFFGPGTRLTVL.

J is TRBJ2-7 and V is TRBV27; D gene unclear. Trimming cost V 2 bases and J 2 bases, with 7 bases left between them. The CDR3 consists of 13 residues. The germline V gene encodes CDR1 MNHEY and CDR2 SMNVEV (reference sequence). The CDR3 protein is CASSLRAPYEQYF. In DNA form, the CDR3 reads TGTGCCAGCAGTTTAAGAGCTCCCTACGAGCAGTACTTC.

In its sample, this clone was seen once. The chain uses TRBV9 and TRBJ2-1, with no clear D. The V gene's germline CDR1 is SGDLS and CDR2 YYNGEE. The CDR3 length is 12 residues. The ends were cut back, 4 bases at V and 8 bases at J, with 10 bases in the middle. This chain's CDR3 is CASSPVVDEQFF. The CDR3 bases are TGTGCCAGCAGCCCAGTTGTGGATGAGCAGTTCTTC.

This clone was detected only a few times. J is TRBJ1-3 and V is TRBV10-3, with D maybe TRBD1 (5 bases). CDR1 is ENHRY and CDR2 is SYGVKD in the germline V gene. The CDR3 totals 15 residues. V was pared by 6 bases and J by 0 bases, with 12 bases between. The CDR3 sequence: CAISATGFSGNTIYF. CDR3 bases: TGTGCCATCAGCGCTACAGGCTTCTCTGGAAACACCATATATTTT.

The CDR3 nucleotides are TGTGCCAGCAGCTTGGACAGGGGACCTAGCGGGGGAAAGTCCTACGAGCAGTACTTC. Encoded protein: CASSLDRGPSGGKSYEQYF. The chain joins TRBV7-2 to TRBJ2-7; weak D call: TRBD2 (10 bases). Trimming left V 3 bases short and J 1 base short, with 25 bases between. Germline V CDR1 and CDR2: SGHTA, FQGNSA. The CDR3 loop spans 19 amino acids.